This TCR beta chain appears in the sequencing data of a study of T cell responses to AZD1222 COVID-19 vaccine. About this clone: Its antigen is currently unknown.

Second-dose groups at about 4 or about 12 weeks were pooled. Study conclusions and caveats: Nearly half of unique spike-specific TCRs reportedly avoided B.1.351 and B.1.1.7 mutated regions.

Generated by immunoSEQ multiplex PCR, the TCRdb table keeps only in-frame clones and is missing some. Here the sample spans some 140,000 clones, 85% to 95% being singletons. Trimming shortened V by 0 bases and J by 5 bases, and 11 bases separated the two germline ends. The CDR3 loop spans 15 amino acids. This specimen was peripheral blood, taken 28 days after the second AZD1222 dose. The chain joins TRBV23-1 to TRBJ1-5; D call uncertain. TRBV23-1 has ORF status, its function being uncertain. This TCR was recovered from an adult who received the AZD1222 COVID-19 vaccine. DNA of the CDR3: TGCGCCAGCAGTCAATCTCGAACCTTATATCAGCCCCAGCATTTT. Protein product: CASSQSRTLYQPQHF.